The 11 T cell receptor beta chains listed next were all sequenced from one sample in a study of blood T cell repertoires in COVID-19. TCRdb's table, derived via immunoSEQ multiplex PCR, lists solely in-frame clones and lacks some. Among some 200,000 clones listed, around 82% were seen once. Sequencing input: peripheral blood. The receptors were gathered from a woman aged 25 to 39 who had recovered from COVID-19.

The chain combines TRBV10-3 with TRBJ2-5; possibly TRBD1 for D (5 bases). The germline gives CDR1 ENHRY, CDR2 SYGVKD. The V end lost 8 bases, the J end lost 2 bases, and 18 bases lay between the germline ends. This CDR3 region has 15 residues. The CDR3: CAIGSRDDPQETQYF. The CDR3 bases are TGTGCCATCGGAAGCAGGGATGACCCTCAAGAGACCCAGTACTTC.

This chain uses TRBV7-9 with TRBJ2-5, with 8 bases aligning to TRBD2. J lost 4 bases, V lost 5 bases, and 9 bases had no gene match. CDR3 length equals 15 residues. CDR1 and CDR2 (germline): SEHNR, FQNEAQ (reference sequence). As DNA, the CDR3 is TGTGCCAGCAGCCTTGAGCGGGAGTGGAGAGAGACCCAGTACTTC. Amino acids: CASSLEREWRETQYF.

The J gene is TRBJ1-1, the V gene TRBV11-3; possible D gene TRBD1, 5 bases. Germline V gives CDR1 SGHNT, CDR2 YENEEA. With 0 bases removed from V and 1 base from J, the gap between germline ends came to 15 bases. CDR3 size: 17 residues. The CDR3 DNA reads as TGTGCCAGCAGCTTAGATCGATGGGGCGGTGAGAACACTGAAGCTTTCTTT. Encoded protein: CASSLDRWGGENTEAFF. Using reference TRBV11-3 and TRBJ1-1 for the parts outside the CDR3, the full variable domain is EAGVVQSPRYKIIEKKQPVAFWCNPISGHNTLYWYLQNLGQGPELLIRYENEEAVDDSQLPKDRFSAERLKGVDSTLKIQPAELGDSAVYLCASSLDRWGGENTEAFFGQGTRLTVV.

In this sample, this clone turned up a few times. At one end the junction does not follow the germline gene, possibly because of a read error. V usage is TRBV12-5 and J usage is TRBJ2-1; the match to TRBD2 covers 11 bases. The germline V gene has CDR1 LGHNT and CDR2 FRNRAP. This CDR3 spans 14 amino acids. The CDR3 region has the DNA TGTGCTAGTGGTTTGCAGGGGACTAGCGGCTCTTTGGTCTTC. Translated, it gives CASGLQGTSGSLVF.

The gene calls are TRBV10-3 and TRBJ1-6, with TRBD1 as a possible D gene (6 bases). Germline CDR1 reads ENHRY; CDR2 reads SYGVKD. The CDR3 length is 14 residues. The V and J ends lost 6 bases and 8 bases respectively, with 14 bases between them. CDR3 bases: TGTGCCATCAGAACACAGGGAATGGATTCACCCCTCCACTTT. Translating it yields CAIRTQGMDSPLHF.

The CDR3 DNA sequence: TGTGCCAGCAGTTATCTAGCGGGAGGAAAGCAGTACTTC. Amino acids: CASSYLAGGKQYF. V usage is TRBV6-5 and J usage is TRBJ2-7; 11 bases agree with TRBD2. The CDR3 covers 13 residues. Germline V gives CDR1 MNHEY, CDR2 SVGAGI. Trimming removed 3 bases from V and 8 bases from J; junction bases left unmatched: 3.

The V gene is TRBV27, the J gene TRBJ2-4; 8 bases are a match to TRBD2. CDR1 is MNHEY and CDR2 is SMNVEV in the germline V gene (reference sequence). Trimming removed 5 bases from V and 6 bases from J; junction bases left unmatched: 6. This CDR3 has 14 residues. CDR3 in amino acids: CASSPGGGANIQYF. The DNA for the CDR3 is TGTGCCAGCAGTCCCGGGGGGGGAGCAAACATTCAGTACTTC.

This clone has more than one count but fewer than ten. The V gene is TRBV2, the J gene TRBJ1-4, with 10 nucleotides matching TRBD1. Per germline, CDR1 SNHLY and CDR2 FYNNEI. Trimming cost V 5 bases and J 8 bases; bases outside gene matches: 14. The CDR3 contains 17 residues. The CDR3 bases are TGTGCCAGCAGTTCCCCGGGACAGGGGTTGGGCACAGAAAAACTGTTTTTT. Its translation: CASSSPGQGLGTEKLFF.

The chain carries TRBV18 and TRBJ1-1, with a possible D match to TRBD1 (5 bases). Trimming shortened V by 3 bases and J by 1 base, and 9 bases separated the two germline ends. Germline assignment: CDR1 KGHSH and CDR2 LQKENI. This CDR3 is built from 14 residues. In DNA form, the CDR3 reads TGTGCCAGCTCACCCCCTGGACAGAACACTGAAGCTTTCTTT. It encodes CASSPPGQNTEAFF.

The rearrangement links TRBV13 to TRBJ2-2; TRBD2 aligns across 12 bases. This CDR3 region has 19 residues. Germline CDR1 PRHDT, CDR2 FYEKMQ (reference sequence). Losses at the gene ends were 5 bases for V and 0 bases for J; bases not matched to a gene: 10. In nucleotides, the CDR3 is TGTGCCAGCAGCGCTACACTAGCGGGAGGCTCCGCGAACACCGGGGAGCTGTTTTTT. Translating it yields CASSATLAGGSANTGELFF.

The CDR3 DNA sequence: TGCAGCGTTGCGACATGGACTAGCGGCCGGGGGAAGGTAGAGACCCAGTACTTC. Its translation is CSVATWTSGRGKVETQYF. This chain connects TRBV29-1 to TRBJ2-5; 10 bases are a match to TRBD2. This CDR3 region has 18 residues. The ends lost 4 bases at V and 4 bases at J; junction bases unmatched: 18. Looked up from germline, CDR1 is SQVTM and CDR2 is ANQGSEA.